The rows below give T cell receptor beta chains drawn from one sample of a study of OX40 agonist ivuxolimab in advanced cancers. The assay was immunoSEQ multiplex PCR, and TCRdb's table has in-frame clones only and misses some. The sample includes approximately 100,000 clones, about nine tenths of them seen just once. Sequences were derived from CD4+ or CD8+ T cells sorted from blood, sampled in a trial of the OX40 agonist ivuxolimab. The origin of the receptors is an adult with an advanced solid tumor such as melanoma, head and neck, liver or kidney cancer. Both conserved end residues are part of each CDR3. Fields, in order: V gene, J gene, CDR3 protein.

v_call: TRBV29-1; j_call: TRBJ2-2; cdr3_aa: CSVSRGGNTGELFF
v_call: TRBV19; j_call: TRBJ1-4; cdr3_aa: CASSMEGDRREKLFF
v_call: TRBV11-2; j_call: TRBJ1-3; cdr3_aa: CASSLRRGSGNTIYF
v_call: TRBV7-8; j_call: TRBJ2-7; cdr3_aa: CASSSSGRAEQYF
v_call: TRBV10-1; j_call: TRBJ2-7; cdr3_aa: CASSRGGGYEQYF
v_call: TRBV7-6; j_call: TRBJ2-3; cdr3_aa: CASSSGSSGTNTQYF
v_call: TRBV10-3; j_call: TRBJ2-7; cdr3_aa: CAISDKGAGEYEQYF
v_call: TRBV5-1; j_call: TRBJ2-5; cdr3_aa: CASKAQETQYF
v_call: TRBV14; j_call: TRBJ2-7; cdr3_aa: CASGTNTYEQYF
v_call: TRBV5-6; j_call: TRBJ1-6; cdr3_aa: CASSFMGSSYNSPLHF
v_call: TRBV28; j_call: TRBJ2-2; cdr3_aa: CASSGQGNTGELFF
v_call: TRBV18; j_call: TRBJ2-3; cdr3_aa: CASSPFRGVSTDTQYF
v_call: TRBV5-4; j_call: TRBJ2-7; cdr3_aa: CASSRDRDSYEQYF
v_call: TRBV25-1; j_call: TRBJ2-2; cdr3_aa: CASTGFGTGELFF
v_call: TRBV18; j_call: TRBJ2-3; cdr3_aa: CASSSGGSTDTQYF
v_call: TRBV28; j_call: TRBJ1-2; cdr3_aa: CASSFSGGQAQGYTF
v_call: TRBV6-1; j_call: TRBJ2-7; cdr3_aa: CASSADRGAYEQYF
v_call: TRBV27; j_call: TRBJ2-5; cdr3_aa: CTSSLMLGSETQYF
v_call: TRBV19; j_call: TRBJ2-2; cdr3_aa: CASSTPPRAVPGELFF
v_call: TRBV28; j_call: TRBJ1-2; cdr3_aa: CASRQISPSSYGYTF
v_call: TRBV27; j_call: TRBJ2-6; cdr3_aa: CASSPRQKTGANVLTF
v_call: TRBV5-1; j_call: TRBJ1-1; cdr3_aa: CASSSTGMNTEAFF
v_call: TRBV5-6; j_call: TRBJ2-1; cdr3_aa: CASSSDTDNYNEQFF
v_call: TRBV5-4; j_call: TRBJ2-7; cdr3_aa: CASSLGLGGHSYEQYF
v_call: TRBV9; j_call: TRBJ1-2; cdr3_aa: CASSGLGGRSGYTF